The rows below give T cell receptor beta chains drawn from one sample of a study of PD-L1 blockade in urothelial cancer. The assay was immunoSEQ multiplex PCR, and TCRdb's table has in-frame clones only and misses some. The profile covers under 150,000 clones, with more than 85% appearing a single time and approximately 1.7% taken by the ten largest. This specimen was PBMCs, taken around atezolizumab (anti-PD-L1) treatment. The receptors derive from a man aged 60 to 75 with urothelial cancer. Each CDR3 is given with its conserved first and last residue. Fields, in order: CDR3 DNA, CDR3 protein, D gene, V gene, J gene, clone size. D genes are given only for firm matches. The size entry is marked missing in some rows and otherwise reads once, few, many or a size class.

TGTGCCAGCAGCCCCCGGGACAGCACAGAAGATACGCAGTATTTT	CASSPRDSTEDTQYF	TRBD1	TRBV7-9	TRBJ2-3	-
TGCGCCAGCAGCCGGACAGGGGCTGGGGCCAACGTCCTGACTTTC	CASSRTGAGANVLTF	TRBD1	TRBV5-1	TRBJ2-6	-
TGTGCCAGCAGGGGGGAGGGTGACATTCAGTACTTC	CASRGEGDIQYF	TRBD2	TRBV6-5	TRBJ2-4	-
TGTGCCAGCAGTTTTGCGGGAGGTCGGCAGTACTTC	CASSFAGGRQYF	TRBD2	TRBV6-5	TRBJ2-7	-
TGTGCCAGCAGCTCCGGACTAGCGGGGGGCTCCTACGAGCAGTACTTC	CASSSGLAGGSYEQYF	TRBD2	TRBV5-4	TRBJ2-7	-
TGTGCCAGCAGTTTTTTGCCCGACAGTTACAATGAGCAGTTCTTC	CASSFLPDSYNEQFF	-	TRBV28	TRBJ2-1	-
TGCGCCAGCTCCCCCGGAGACACTGAAGCTTTCTTT	CASSPGDTEAFF	-	TRBV10-2	TRBJ1-1	-
TGTGCCAGCAGCCCAGACGGTAGTAGCGGAGAGACCCAGTACTTC	CASSPDGSSGETQYF	-	TRBV7-6	TRBJ2-5	-
TGTGCCAGCAGCGCAGGGACAGGGCTTTACAATGAGCAGTTCTTC	CASSAGTGLYNEQFF	TRBD1	TRBV27	TRBJ2-1	-
TGTGCCAGCGCAGGGTATAGGGCTAATGAAAAACTGTTTTTT	CASAGYRANEKLFF	-	TRBV6-5	TRBJ1-4	-
TGCGCCAGCAGTGAGCGGGAGGGGGAGACCCAGTACTTC	CASSEREGETQYF	TRBD2	TRBV10-1	TRBJ2-5	-
TGTGCCAGCAGCTTTGGGGAGTCCTACGAGCAGTACTTC	CASSFGESYEQYF	-	TRBV11-3	TRBJ2-7	-
TGCGCCAGCAGCGGTGGACAGGGTGGAGGCTACACCTTC	CASSGGQGGGYTF	TRBD1	TRBV5-1	TRBJ1-2	few
TGTGCCAGCAGTTCCCCGGGACAGGGGTACTACGAGCAGTACTTC	CASSSPGQGYYEQYF	TRBD1	TRBV6-5	TRBJ2-7	-
TGTGCCAGTAGCCAGACAGGGAACCCCTACGAGCAGTACTTC	CASSQTGNPYEQYF	TRBD1	TRBV19	TRBJ2-7	-
TGTGCCAGCAGCTTGTTGGAGGGGGCTGGGGCCAAAAACATTCAGTACTTC	CASSLLEGAGAKNIQYF	-	TRBV5-5	TRBJ2-4	-
TGTGCCAGCAGCCCGGGTAGCAATCAGCCCCAGCATTTT	CASSPGSNQPQHF	-	TRBV7-9	TRBJ1-5	-
TGCGCCAGCAGCGGCGGCTGGACAGGGTCTGGCTACACCTTC	CASSGGWTGSGYTF	TRBD1	TRBV5-1	TRBJ1-2	few
TGTGCCAGCAGCTTAGCCGGGACAGGGGATGAGACCCAGTACTTC	CASSLAGTGDETQYF	TRBD1	TRBV7-9	TRBJ2-5	-
TGTGCCATCAGGATGACAGGACCAGGCTACGAGCAGTACTTC	CAIRMTGPGYEQYF	-	TRBV10-3	TRBJ2-7	-
TGTGCCAGCAGCTTTTCACGCCAGGAAGCTTTCTTT	CASSFSRQEAFF	-	TRBV5-6	TRBJ1-1	-
TGTGCCAGCAGTGAATCTGTTGGGGGACTCGGGCTGTTCTCCTACGAGCAGTACTTC	CASSESVGGLGLFSYEQYF	-	TRBV6-1	TRBJ2-7	-
TGCGCCAGCAGCTTGGATCAGGGGCTAAAAGACAATGAGCAGTTCTTC	CASSLDQGLKDNEQFF	-	TRBV5-1	TRBJ2-1	-
TGTGCCAGTACCCCCGGACATCTGGGGACAGGGGGCCGATCCTACGAGCAGTACTTC	CASTPGHLGTGGRSYEQYF	TRBD1	TRBV19	TRBJ2-7	many
TGTGCCAGCAGCAAAGGAGGGGCAGAGCAGTTCTTC	CASSKGGAEQFF	-	TRBV7-3	TRBJ2-1	-
TGTGCCAGCAGTTACGGGACGGGGGTATTGTCACCCCTCCACTTT	CASSYGTGVLSPLHF	-	TRBV6-5	TRBJ1-6	-
TGCGCCAGCAGCTTGGGACCCGGGGTGGCACAGCCCCAGCATTTT	CASSLGPGVAQPQHF	-	TRBV5-1	TRBJ1-5	-
TGTGCCAGCACCTTGGGGGGGCTGAACAATCAGCCCCAGCATTTT	CASTLGGLNNQPQHF	-	TRBV28	TRBJ1-5	-
TGTGCCAGCAGTTTGCGGGGGCCGTACCAAGAGACCCAGTACTTC	CASSLRGPYQETQYF	-	TRBV27	TRBJ2-5	-
TGTGCCAGCAAGGACCTGGACTCACGGCGGGAGACCCAGTACTTC	CASKDLDSRRETQYF	-	TRBV6-5	TRBJ2-5	-
TGTGCCAGCAGTTTGCAGGCCTCCTCCTACAATGAGCAGTTCTTC	CASSLQASSYNEQFF	-	TRBV28	TRBJ2-1	-
TGTGCCAGCAGTGAAGGGCGGGACTATGGCTACACCTTC	CASSEGRDYGYTF	-	TRBV2	TRBJ1-2	-
TGTGCCAGCAGGTGCAGGGGGCTTGATGAGACCCAGTACTTC	CASRCRGLDETQYF	TRBD1	TRBV5-7	TRBJ2-5	-
TGTGCCAGCAGCCGAGGGACAGGGGGCCACTATGGCTACACCTTC	CASSRGTGGHYGYTF	TRBD1	TRBV11-3	TRBJ1-2	-
TGTGCCAGTAGTGGCGGGAGGGGCGTGACTGGGGCCAACGTCCTGACTTTC	CASSGGRGVTGANVLTF	TRBD2	TRBV19	TRBJ2-6	-
TGTGCCAGCAGCTTAAAGATGGGGGGGACCGGGGAGCTGTTTTTT	CASSLKMGGTGELFF	TRBD2	TRBV7-6	TRBJ2-2	-
TGTGCCAGCAGCTTGCAACAGGGGCCAGGCTATGGCTACACCTTC	CASSLQQGPGYGYTF	TRBD1	TRBV5-4	TRBJ1-2	-
TGTGCCAGCAGCCGAACAGGGACTAGCGGAGCCCACGAGCAGTACTTC	CASSRTGTSGAHEQYF	TRBD2	TRBV7-6	TRBJ2-7	-
TGTGCCATCAGTGAGGACAGGGGACCGTACGAGCAGTACTTC	CAISEDRGPYEQYF	TRBD1	TRBV10-3	TRBJ2-7	-
TGCGCCAGCAGCCAAGATCAATGGACTAGCGGGGGGGCGGAGGATGAGCAGTTCTTC	CASSQDQWTSGGAEDEQFF	TRBD2	TRBV4-1	TRBJ2-1	-
TGCGCCAGCAGCAGGGAAGTCACAGGGGGCTACGAGCAGTACTTC	CASSREVTGGYEQYF	TRBD1	TRBV5-1	TRBJ2-7	-
TGTGCCAGCAGTCCTTCGACAGGGAAGACTGAAGCTTTCTTT	CASSPSTGKTEAFF	TRBD1	TRBV28	TRBJ1-1	-
TGTGCCAGCAGCCAAGATTTCAGGGGCACTGAAGCTTTCTTT	CASSQDFRGTEAFF	-	TRBV14	TRBJ1-1	-
TGCGCCAGCAGCTTGGATCTCCGGGGGGCCTCAGACGAGCAGTACTTC	CASSLDLRGASDEQYF	-	TRBV5-1	TRBJ2-7	-
TGTGCCATCCTCAGGGGTGAGACCCAGTACTTC	CAILRGETQYF	-	TRBV2	TRBJ2-5	-
TGCGCCAGCAGCCAGTTTTTGGGGGGGGCTTACAATGAGCAGTTCTTC	CASSQFLGGAYNEQFF	-	TRBV4-1	TRBJ2-1	many
TGCGCCAGCAGCCCGGAGATGTTCACTGAAGCTTTCTTT	CASSPEMFTEAFF	-	TRBV4-3	TRBJ1-1	once
TGTGCCAGCAGCGTAGACAGGGTCCCCCGGGAGCTGTTTTTT	CASSVDRVPRELFF	-	TRBV9	TRBJ2-2	-
TGTGCCAGCAGGCACCAGAGCGGGATAGAGCAGTACTTC	CASRHQSGIEQYF	TRBD2	TRBV11-1	TRBJ2-7	-
TGTGCCAGCAGCCTTCTGGGCAGTCTCTATGGCTACACCTTC	CASSLLGSLYGYTF	-	TRBV7-9	TRBJ1-2	-
TGTGCCAGCAGCTTAGATATGACTAGGAGCCATGAGCAGTTCTTC	CASSLDMTRSHEQFF	-	TRBV11-2	TRBJ2-1	once
TGTGCCAGCAGCCGAGGCGGGACTAACACAGATACGCAGTATTTT	CASSRGGTNTDTQYF	TRBD2	TRBV7-2	TRBJ2-3	few
TGTGCCAGCAGCTTAGGTGTTAACAATGAGCAGTTCTTC	CASSLGVNNEQFF	-	TRBV7-2	TRBJ2-1	-
TGTGCTAGCAAGGGGCGAAGCAATCAGCCCCAGCATTTT	CASKGRSNQPQHF	-	TRBV28	TRBJ1-5	once
TGTGCCAGCTCACCGGCGGGACGCGATTACAATGAGCAGTTCTTC	CASSPAGRDYNEQFF	-	TRBV18	TRBJ2-1	-
TGTGCCAGCAGCCATTCAGCGAGGATCAATGAGCAGTTCTTC	CASSHSARINEQFF	-	TRBV7-9	TRBJ2-1	-
TGTGCCAGCAGCGTAAGTCCCGCGCAGGGGACAACCACTTACAATGAGCAGTTCTTC	CASSVSPAQGTTTYNEQFF	-	TRBV9	TRBJ2-1	-
TGCAGCGTAGGACAGGGAACACAGTCTGGGGCCAACGTCCTGACTTTC	CSVGQGTQSGANVLTF	TRBD1	TRBV29-1	TRBJ2-6	medium-sized
TGCGCCAGCAGCCCCGGGCGGGGCCTCTACGAGCAGTACTTC	CASSPGRGLYEQYF	-	TRBV4-3	TRBJ2-7	once
TGCGCCAGCAGCTTGGCAGGGGACCTCTACAATGAGCAGTTCTTC	CASSLAGDLYNEQFF	-	TRBV5-1	TRBJ2-1	-